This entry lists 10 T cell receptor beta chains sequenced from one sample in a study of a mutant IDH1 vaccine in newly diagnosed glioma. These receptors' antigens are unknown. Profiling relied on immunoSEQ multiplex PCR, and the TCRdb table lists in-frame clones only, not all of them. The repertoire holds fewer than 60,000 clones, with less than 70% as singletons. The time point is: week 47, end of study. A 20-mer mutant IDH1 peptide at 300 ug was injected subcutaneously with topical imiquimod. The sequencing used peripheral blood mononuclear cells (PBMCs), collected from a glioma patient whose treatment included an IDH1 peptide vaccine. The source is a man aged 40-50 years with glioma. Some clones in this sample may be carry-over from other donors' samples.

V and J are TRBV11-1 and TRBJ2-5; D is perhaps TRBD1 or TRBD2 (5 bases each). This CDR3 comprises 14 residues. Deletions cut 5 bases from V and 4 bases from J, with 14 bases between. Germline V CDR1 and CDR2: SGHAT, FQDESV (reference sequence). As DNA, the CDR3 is TGTGCCAGCAGCGGTGGGGGATTCCGAGAGACCCAGTACTTC. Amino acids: CASSGGGFRETQYF.

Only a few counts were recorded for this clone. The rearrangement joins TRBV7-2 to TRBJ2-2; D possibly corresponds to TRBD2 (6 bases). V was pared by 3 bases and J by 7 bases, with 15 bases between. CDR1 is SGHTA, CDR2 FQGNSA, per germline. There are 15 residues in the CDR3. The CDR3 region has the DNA TGTGCCAGCAGCTTCACGGGTCGGGGGATCGGGGAGCTGTTTTTT. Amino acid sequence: CASSFTGRGIGELFF.

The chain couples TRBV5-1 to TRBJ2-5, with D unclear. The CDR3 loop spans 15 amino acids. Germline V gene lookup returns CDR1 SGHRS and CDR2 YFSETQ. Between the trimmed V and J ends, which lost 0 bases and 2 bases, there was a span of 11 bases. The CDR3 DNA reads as TGCGCCAGCAGCTTGGGTGTGGTTCTTCAAGAGACCCAGTACTTC. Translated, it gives CASSLGVVLQETQYF. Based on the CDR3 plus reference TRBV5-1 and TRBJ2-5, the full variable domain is KAGVTQTPRYLIKTRGQQVTLSCSPISGHRSVSWYQQTPGQGLQFLFEYFSETQRNKGNFPGRFSGRQFSNSRSEMNVSTLELGDSALYLCASSLGVVLQETQYFGPGTRLLVL.

The CDR3 protein is CASTGQGIYEQYF. The DNA of the CDR3 is TGTGCCAGCACGGGACAGGGGATCTACGAGCAGTACTTC. The chain joins TRBV2 to TRBJ2-7; 10 bases line up with TRBD1. J was trimmed by 3 bases and V by 7 bases; bases with no gene match: 3. CDR1 and CDR2 (germline): SNHLY, FYNNEI. The CDR3 runs 13 residues.

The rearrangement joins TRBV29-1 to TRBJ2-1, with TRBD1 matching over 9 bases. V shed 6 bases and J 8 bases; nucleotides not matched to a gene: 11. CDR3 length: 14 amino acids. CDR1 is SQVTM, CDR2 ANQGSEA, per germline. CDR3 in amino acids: CSVYNRGRVDEQFF. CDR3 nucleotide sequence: TGCAGCGTCTACAACAGGGGGCGCGTCGATGAGCAGTTCTTC.

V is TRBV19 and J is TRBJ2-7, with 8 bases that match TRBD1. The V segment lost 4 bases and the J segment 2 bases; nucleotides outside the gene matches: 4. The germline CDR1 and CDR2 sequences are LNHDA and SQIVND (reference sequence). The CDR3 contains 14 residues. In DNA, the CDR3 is TGTGCCAGTAGTAGGACAGGGAGGACCTACGAGCAGTACTTC. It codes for CASSRTGRTYEQYF.

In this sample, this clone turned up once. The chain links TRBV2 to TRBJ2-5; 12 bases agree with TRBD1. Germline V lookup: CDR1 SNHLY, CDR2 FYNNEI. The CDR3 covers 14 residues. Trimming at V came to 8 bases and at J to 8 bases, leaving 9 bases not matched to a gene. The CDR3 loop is CASPGQGALGTQYF. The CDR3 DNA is TGTGCCAGCCCGGGACAGGGGGCTTTGGGTACCCAGTACTTC.

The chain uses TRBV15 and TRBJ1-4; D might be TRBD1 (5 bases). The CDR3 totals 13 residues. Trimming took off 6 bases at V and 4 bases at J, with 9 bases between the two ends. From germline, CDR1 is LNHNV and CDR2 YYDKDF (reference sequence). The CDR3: CATRGQLNEKLFF. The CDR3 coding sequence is TGTGCCACCAGGGGGCAGCTTAATGAAAAACTGTTTTTT.

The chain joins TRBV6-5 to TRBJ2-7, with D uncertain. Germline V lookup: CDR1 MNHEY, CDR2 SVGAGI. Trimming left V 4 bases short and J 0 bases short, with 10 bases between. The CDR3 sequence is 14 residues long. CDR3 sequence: CASSSRGNSYEQYF. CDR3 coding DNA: TGTGCCAGCAGTTCTCGTGGCAACTCCTACGAGCAGTACTTC.

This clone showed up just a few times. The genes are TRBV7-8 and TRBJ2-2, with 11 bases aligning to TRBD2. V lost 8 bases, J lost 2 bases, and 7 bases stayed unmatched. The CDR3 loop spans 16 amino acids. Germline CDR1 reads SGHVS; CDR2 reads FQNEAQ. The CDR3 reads CASRTSGLVNTGELFF. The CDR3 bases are TGTGCCAGCCGGACTAGCGGGCTTGTAAACACCGGGGAGCTGTTTTTT. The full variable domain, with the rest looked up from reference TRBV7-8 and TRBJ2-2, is GAGVSQSPRYKVAKRGQDVALRCDPISGHVSLFWYQQALGQGPEFLTYFQNEAQLDKSGLPSDRFFAERPEGSVSTLKIQRTQQEDSAVYLCASRTSGLVNTGELFFGEGSRLTVL.